Listed below are T cell receptor beta chains from one sample, sequenced in a study of cytomegalovirus exposure and HLA in healthy donors. Data came from immunoSEQ multiplex PCR; TCRdb stores just in-frame clones and leaves some out. The data contain about 82,000 clones, around 70% of them seen just once; the ten biggest clones take up about 6.2%. The sample consisted of PBMCs. All receptors derive from a woman between 50 and 59 years old in good health and CMV-seropositive. The CDR3 runs from the conserved cysteine through the conserved F or W. The order of the fields is J gene, V gene, D gene, clone size, CDR3 protein, CDR3 DNA. The D gene is left open where the match is weak. Clone size, where shown, is once, few, many, or a class for clones that have expanded.

>TRBJ1-5|TRBV10-3|-|-
CAISENSNQPQHF
TGTGCCATCAGTGAGAACAGTAATCAGCCCCAGCATTTT
>TRBJ2-2|TRBV5-4|-|-
CASSLGRQNTGELFF
TGTGCCAGCAGCTTGGGTCGACAGAACACCGGGGAGCTGTTTTTT
>TRBJ2-1|TRBV4-1|TRBD2|-
CASSQGLAATYNEQFF
TGCGCCAGCAGCCAGGGACTAGCTGCAACCTACAATGAGCAGTTCTTC
>TRBJ2-7|TRBV29-1|TRBD1|-
CSVATGPYEQYF
TGCAGCGTTGCGACAGGGCCCTACGAGCAGTACTTC
>TRBJ2-3|TRBV9|TRBD2|-
CASSRTSGRALDTQYF
TGTGCCAGCAGCAGGACTAGCGGGAGGGCCTTGGATACGCAGTATTTT
>TRBJ1-2|TRBV7-8|TRBD1|-
CASSPRDSSYGYTF
TGTGCCAGCAGCCCCAGGGACAGTAGCTATGGCTACACCTTC
>TRBJ1-2|TRBV27|-|-
CASSFWGGDGYTF
TGTGCCAGTTCCTTTTGGGGGGGCGACGGCTACACCTTC
>TRBJ1-2|TRBV2|TRBD1|-
CATSRTGGYVYGYTF
TGTGCCACCTCGCGGACAGGGGGCTATGTCTATGGCTACACCTTC
>TRBJ2-1|TRBV4-2|TRBD1|-
CASSPKHRDRADNEQFF
TGTGCCAGCAGCCCCAAGCACCGGGACAGGGCGGACAATGAGCAGTTCTTC
>TRBJ1-2|TRBV28|TRBD1|once
CASSPWTGEDGYTF
TGTGCCAGCAGCCCCTGGACAGGTGAGGATGGCTACACCTTC
>TRBJ2-1|TRBV19|TRBD2|-
CASSTLAGGSYNEQFF
TGTGCCAGTAGTACCCTAGCGGGAGGGTCCTACAATGAGCAGTTCTTC
>TRBJ2-1|TRBV9|-|-
CASSVSGYNEQFF
TGTGCCAGCAGCGTATCGGGCTACAATGAGCAGTTCTTC
>TRBJ1-1|TRBV28|TRBD1|-
CASRGLPGGRNTEAFF
TGTGCCAGCAGGGGTCTGCCAGGGGGCCGGAACACTGAAGCTTTCTTT
>TRBJ2-2|TRBV5-1|TRBD1|-
CASTDRDSTGELFF
TGCGCCAGCACGGACAGGGACTCAACCGGGGAGCTGTTTTTT
>TRBJ1-4|TRBV21-1|-|-
CASSVRVCEKLFF
TGTGCCAGCAGCGTCAGGGTTTGCGAAAAACTGTTTTTT
>TRBJ1-1|TRBV28|TRBD1|once
CASSLPDRGSAEAFF
TGTGCCAGCAGTTTACCCGACAGGGGATCCGCTGAAGCTTTCTTT
>TRBJ2-7|TRBV4-1|TRBD2|-
CASSQDVGREGLIYEQYF
TGCGCCAGCAGCCAAGATGTGGGGCGGGAGGGCCTTATCTACGAGCAGTACTTC
>TRBJ1-1|TRBV9|-|-
CASSAGGGEAFF
TGTGCCAGCAGCGCCGGGGGGGGTGAAGCTTTCTTT
>TRBJ2-2|TRBV5-6|TRBD1|-
CASSLLTPDRGNTGELFF
TGTGCCAGCAGCTTGCTTACCCCGGACAGGGGTAACACCGGGGAGCTGTTTTTT
>TRBJ2-5|TRBV2|-|-
CASRLEGGETQYF
TGTGCCAGCCGGTTGGAGGGGGGGGAGACCCAGTACTTC
>TRBJ2-5|TRBV2|-|-
CASSEWVSDSQETQYF
TGTGCCAGCAGTGAATGGGTTTCGGACAGTCAAGAGACCCAGTACTTC
>TRBJ1-1|TRBV11-3|-|-
CASSSGTLGIMNTEAFF
TGTGCCAGCAGCAGCGGGACACTCGGTATCATGAACACTGAAGCTTTCTTT
>TRBJ2-3|TRBV29-1|-|-
CSSGLTASTDTQYF
TGCAGCAGCGGACTAACCGCTAGCACAGATACGCAGTATTTT
>TRBJ2-3|TRBV19|TRBD2|-
CASSIMFRLTSGRTDTQYF
TGTGCCAGTAGTATAATGTTCCGGCTAACTAGCGGGAGGACAGATACGCAGTATTTT
>TRBJ1-2|TRBV30|-|-
CAWSKGQHFYTF
TGTGCCTGGAGTAAAGGACAGCACTTCTACACCTTC
>TRBJ2-3|TRBV7-3|-|-
CASSARTGTDTQYF
TGTGCCAGCAGCGCCCGGACAGGCACAGATACGCAGTATTTT
>TRBJ2-1|TRBV10-2|-|-
CASSESGRGVNEQFF
TGCGCCAGCAGTGAGTCGGGGCGCGGCGTCAATGAGCAGTTCTTC
>TRBJ2-1|TRBV9|-|-
CASSGTRESGSYNEQFF
TGTGCCAGCAGCGGGACTCGGGAGAGCGGTTCCTACAATGAGCAGTTCTTC